This TCR beta chain emerged from a study of cytomegalovirus exposure and HLA in healthy donors. In the PCR, 60 Vbeta and 13 Jbeta primers were used. Produced via immunoSEQ multiplex PCR; TCRdb's table is partial and in-frame only. The top ten clones hold roughly 8% of a sample with 100,000 or so clones, around 80% of them seen once. Study results and caveats: A missense variant in DCLRE1C was later tied to TCR beta V- and J-gene trimming.

The CDR3 is 12 amino acids. Germline V gene lookup returns CDR1 SQVTM and CDR2 ANQGSEA. V dropped 3 bases and J dropped 2 bases, with 6 bases sitting between them. On this clone: Its specificity is unknown.

This receptor was identified in a man in his forties in good health and CMV-seropositive. The sequencing input was PBMCs. The chain recombines TRBV29-1 with TRBJ2-3, with D possibly matching TRBD1 (5 bases). The CDR3 DNA reads TGCAGCGTTGAGGACATCACAGATACGCAGTATTTT. It translates to CSVEDITDTQYF.